The table lists the clone carrying this T cell receptor beta chain with a few counts. Its specificity is unknown. A read error may account for a junction end that differs from germline. CDR3 length: 16 residues. Germline V gives CDR1 SSHAT, CDR2 FNYEAQ (reference sequence). These data are taken from a study of naive and memory T cell subsets. Study-wide points: Over 95% of naive TCR sequences appeared only once after error correction, unlike memory subsets. TCR abundance followed a power law differing between naive and memory subsets. In CD4 and CD8 cells, diversity dropped from naive through EMRA. Possibly reflecting memory cells re-expressing CD45RA, a few larger clonotypes occurred in naive repertoires, especially CD8.

The beta constant-region primer was an equimolar mix of two oligonucleotides covering TRBC1 and TRBC2. Nested alpha and beta constant-region primers with the SP2 primer drove four PCR rounds on ligated cDNA. Ligation attached a single-stranded oligonucleotide with a 12-nucleotide UMI and the SP2 primer to the cDNA 3' end. Each CDR3 protein gets one entry after TCRdb re-called the UMI-ligation and nested PCR reads with MiXCR. The sample includes 90,000 to 120,000 distinct CDR3 sequences, more than 14% of them seen just once. The sequencing sample was made of naive CD8+ T cells from blood. This chain uses TRBV7-7 with TRBJ2-3; 9 bases are shared with TRBD1. This receptor was identified in a human donor in good health. CDR3 residues: CASSPWTGETVDTQYF. The DNA of the CDR3 is TGTGCTAGCAGCCCTTGGACAGGGGAGACAGTGGATACGCAGTATTTT.